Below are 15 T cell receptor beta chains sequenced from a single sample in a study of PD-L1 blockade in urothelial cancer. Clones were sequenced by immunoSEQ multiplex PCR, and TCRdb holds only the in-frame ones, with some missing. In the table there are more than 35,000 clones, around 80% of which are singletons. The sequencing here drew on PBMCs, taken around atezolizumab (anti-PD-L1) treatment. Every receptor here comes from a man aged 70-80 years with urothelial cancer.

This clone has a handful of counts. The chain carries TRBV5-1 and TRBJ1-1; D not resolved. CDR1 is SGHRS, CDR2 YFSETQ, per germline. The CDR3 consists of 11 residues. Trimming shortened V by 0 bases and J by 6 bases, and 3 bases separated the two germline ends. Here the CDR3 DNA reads TGCGCCAGCAGCTTGGGAGCTGAAGCTTTCTTT. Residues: CASSLGAEAFF.

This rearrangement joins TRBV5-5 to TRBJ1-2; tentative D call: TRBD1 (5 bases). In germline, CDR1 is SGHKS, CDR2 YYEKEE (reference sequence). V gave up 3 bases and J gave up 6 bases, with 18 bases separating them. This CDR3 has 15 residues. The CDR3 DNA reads TGTGCCAGCAGCTCCTGGGGCCTGCAGGTGGATGGCTACACCTTC. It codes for CASSSWGLQVDGYTF.

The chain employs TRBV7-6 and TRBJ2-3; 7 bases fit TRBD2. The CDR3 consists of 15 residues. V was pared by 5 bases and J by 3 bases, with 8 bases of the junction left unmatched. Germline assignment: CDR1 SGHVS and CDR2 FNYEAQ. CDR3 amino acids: CASSPLGGGTDTQYF. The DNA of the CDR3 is TGTGCCAGCAGCCCGCTCGGCGGGGGAACAGATACGCAGTATTTT. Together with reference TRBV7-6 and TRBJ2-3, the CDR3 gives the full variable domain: GAGVSQSPRYKVTKRGQDVALRCDPISGHVSLYWYRQALGQGPEFLTYFNYEAQQDKSGLPNDRFSAERPEGSISTLTIQRTEQRDSAMYRCASSPLGGGTDTQYFGPGTRLTVL.

CDR3 sequence reads: CASSPGRTVNEKLFF. CDR3 DNA: TGCGCCAGCAGCCCCGGTAGGACAGTAAATGAAAAACTGTTTTTT. The V and J genes are TRBV5-1 and TRBJ1-4; D might be TRBD1 (6 bases). Germline values: CDR1 SGHRS, CDR2 YFSETQ. The V and J ends lost 4 bases and 5 bases respectively, with 15 bases between them. The CDR3 sequence is 15 residues long.

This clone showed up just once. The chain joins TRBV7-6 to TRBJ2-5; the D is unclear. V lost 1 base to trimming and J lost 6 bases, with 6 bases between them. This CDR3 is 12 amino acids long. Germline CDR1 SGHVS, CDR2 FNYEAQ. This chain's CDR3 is CASSLDAKTQYF. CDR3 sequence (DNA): TGTGCCAGCAGCTTAGATGCGAAGACCCAGTACTTC.

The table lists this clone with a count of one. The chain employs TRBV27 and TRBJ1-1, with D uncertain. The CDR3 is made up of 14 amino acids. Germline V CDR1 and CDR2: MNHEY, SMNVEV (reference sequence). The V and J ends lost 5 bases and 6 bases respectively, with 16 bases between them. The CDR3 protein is CASSPTRDSAEAFF. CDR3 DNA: TGTGCCAGCAGTCCAACCCGGGATAGCGCTGAAGCTTTCTTT.

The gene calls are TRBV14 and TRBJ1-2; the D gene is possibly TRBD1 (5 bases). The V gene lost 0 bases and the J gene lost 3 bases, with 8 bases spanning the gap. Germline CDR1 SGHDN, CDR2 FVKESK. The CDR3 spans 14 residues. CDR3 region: CASSQDGGYYGYTF. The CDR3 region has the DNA TGTGCCAGCAGCCAAGACGGGGGTTACTATGGCTACACCTTC.

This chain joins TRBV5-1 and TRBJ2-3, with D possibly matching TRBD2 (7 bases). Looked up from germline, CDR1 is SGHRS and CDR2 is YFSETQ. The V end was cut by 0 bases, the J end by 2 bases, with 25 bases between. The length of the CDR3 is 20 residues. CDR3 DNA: TGCGCCAGCAGCTTGGTTCGTACCGCCGGGGGGCTACAGGTCACAGATACGCAGTATTTT. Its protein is CASSLVRTAGGLQVTDTQYF.

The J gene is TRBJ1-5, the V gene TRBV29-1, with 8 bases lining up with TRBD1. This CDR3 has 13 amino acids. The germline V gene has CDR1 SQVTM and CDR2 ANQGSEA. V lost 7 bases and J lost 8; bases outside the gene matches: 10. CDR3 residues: CSATGVSGEPQHF. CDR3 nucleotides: TGCAGCGCGACAGGGGTGAGTGGCGAGCCCCAGCATTTT.

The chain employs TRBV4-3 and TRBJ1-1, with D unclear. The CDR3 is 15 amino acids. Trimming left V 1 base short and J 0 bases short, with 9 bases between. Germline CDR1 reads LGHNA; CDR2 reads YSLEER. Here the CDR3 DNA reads TGCGCCAGCAGCCAAGTCCCATCTATGAACACTGAAGCTTTCTTT. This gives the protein CASSQVPSMNTEAFF.

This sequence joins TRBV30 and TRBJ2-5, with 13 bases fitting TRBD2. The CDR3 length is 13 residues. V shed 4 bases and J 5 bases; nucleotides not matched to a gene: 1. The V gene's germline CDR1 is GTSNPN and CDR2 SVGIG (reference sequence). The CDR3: CAWKLAGGETQYF. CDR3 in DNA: TGTGCCTGGAAACTAGCGGGGGGGGAGACCCAGTACTTC.

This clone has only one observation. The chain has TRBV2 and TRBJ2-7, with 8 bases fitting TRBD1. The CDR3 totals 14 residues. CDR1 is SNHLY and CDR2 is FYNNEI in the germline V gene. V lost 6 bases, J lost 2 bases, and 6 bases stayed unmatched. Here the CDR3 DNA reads TGTGCCAGCAGAGGGACAGGACTTACCTACGAGCAGTACTTC. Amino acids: CASRGTGLTYEQYF.

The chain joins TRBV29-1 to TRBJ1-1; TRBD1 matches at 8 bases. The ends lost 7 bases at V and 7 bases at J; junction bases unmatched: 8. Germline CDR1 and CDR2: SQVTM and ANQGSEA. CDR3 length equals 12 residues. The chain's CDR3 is CSGGTGPREAFF. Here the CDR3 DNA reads TGCAGCGGGGGGACAGGACCTCGTGAAGCTTTCTTT.

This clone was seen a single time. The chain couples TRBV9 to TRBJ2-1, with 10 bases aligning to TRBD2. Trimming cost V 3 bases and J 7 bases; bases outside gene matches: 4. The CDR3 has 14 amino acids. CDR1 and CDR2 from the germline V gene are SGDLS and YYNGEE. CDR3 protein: CASSDSGGANEQFF. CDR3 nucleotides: TGTGCCAGCAGCGACAGCGGGGGGGCGAATGAGCAGTTCTTC.

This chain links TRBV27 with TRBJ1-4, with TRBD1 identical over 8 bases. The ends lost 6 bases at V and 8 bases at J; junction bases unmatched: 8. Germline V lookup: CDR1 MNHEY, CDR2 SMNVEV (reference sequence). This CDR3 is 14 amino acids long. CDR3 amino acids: CASRMTGVLEKLFF. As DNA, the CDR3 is TGTGCCAGCAGGATGACAGGGGTCTTAGAAAAACTGTTTTTT.